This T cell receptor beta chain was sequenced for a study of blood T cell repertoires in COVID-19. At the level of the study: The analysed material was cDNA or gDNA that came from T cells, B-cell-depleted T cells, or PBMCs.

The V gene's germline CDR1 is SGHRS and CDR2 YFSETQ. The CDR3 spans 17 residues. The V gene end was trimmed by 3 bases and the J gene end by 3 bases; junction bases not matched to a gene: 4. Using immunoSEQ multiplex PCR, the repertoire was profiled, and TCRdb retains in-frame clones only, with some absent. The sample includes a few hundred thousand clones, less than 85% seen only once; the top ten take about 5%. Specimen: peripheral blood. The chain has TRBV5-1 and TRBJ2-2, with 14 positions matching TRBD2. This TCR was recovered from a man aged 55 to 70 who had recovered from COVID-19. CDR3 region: CASSSRTSGGYTGELFF. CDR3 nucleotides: TGCGCCAGCAGCTCGAGGACTAGCGGGGGGTACACCGGGGAGCTGTTTTTT.